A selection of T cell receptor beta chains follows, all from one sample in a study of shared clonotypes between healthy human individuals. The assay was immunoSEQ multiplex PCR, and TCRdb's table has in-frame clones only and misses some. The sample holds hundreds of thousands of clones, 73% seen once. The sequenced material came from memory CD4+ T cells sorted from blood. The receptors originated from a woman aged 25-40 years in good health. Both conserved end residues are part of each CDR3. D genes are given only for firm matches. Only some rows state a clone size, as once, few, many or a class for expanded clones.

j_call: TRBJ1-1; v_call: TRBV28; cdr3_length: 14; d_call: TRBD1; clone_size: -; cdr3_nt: TGTGCCAGCGGCACCGGACAGGGGTTCGTTGAAGCTTTCTTT; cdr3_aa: CASGTGQGFVEAFF
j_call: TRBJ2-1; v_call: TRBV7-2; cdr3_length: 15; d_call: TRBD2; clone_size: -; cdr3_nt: TGTGCCAGCCCTCCGGGACTAGCGGGATACAATGAGCAGTTCTTC; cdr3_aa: CASPPGLAGYNEQFF
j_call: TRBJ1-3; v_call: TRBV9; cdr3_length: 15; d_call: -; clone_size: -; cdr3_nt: TGTGCCAGCAGCACACGCCAGCGGGGAGGGGACACCATATATTTT; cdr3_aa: CASSTRQRGGDTIYF
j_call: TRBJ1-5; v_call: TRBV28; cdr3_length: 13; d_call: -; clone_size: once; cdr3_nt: TGTGCCAGCAGTTTTGGGGGGCAGCAGCCCCAGCATTTT; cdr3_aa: CASSFGGQQPQHF
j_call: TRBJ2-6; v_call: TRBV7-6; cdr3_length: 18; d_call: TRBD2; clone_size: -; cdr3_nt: TGTGCCAGCATCTCGGGGGGTGCCCTAAGCTCTGGGGCCAACGTCCTGACTTTC; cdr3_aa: CASISGGALSSGANVLTF
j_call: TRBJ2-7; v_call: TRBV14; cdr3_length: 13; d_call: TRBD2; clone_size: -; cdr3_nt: TGTGCCAGCAGCCCGCGGGGGGGCTACGAGCAGTACTTC; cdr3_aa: CASSPRGGYEQYF
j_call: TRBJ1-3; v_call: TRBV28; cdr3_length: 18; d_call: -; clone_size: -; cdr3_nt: TGTGCCAGCAGTTTACAGGTAGCGGGGGCAATCTCTGGAAACACCATATATTTT; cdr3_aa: CASSLQVAGAISGNTIYF
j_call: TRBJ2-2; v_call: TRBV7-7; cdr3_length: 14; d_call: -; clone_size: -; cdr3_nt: TGTGCCAGCTCCCCAGCTTCTCACACCGGGGAGCTGTTTTTT; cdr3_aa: CASSPASHTGELFF
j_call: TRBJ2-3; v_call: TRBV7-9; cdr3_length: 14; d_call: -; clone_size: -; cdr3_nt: TGTGCCAGCAGCAGGGCCCAGTCACCTGATACGCAGTATTTT; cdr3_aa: CASSRAQSPDTQYF
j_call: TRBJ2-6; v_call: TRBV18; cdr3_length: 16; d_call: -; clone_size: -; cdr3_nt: TGTGCCAGCTCACCACGGGCGGACCCTGGGGCCAACGTCCTGACTTTC; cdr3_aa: CASSPRADPGANVLTF
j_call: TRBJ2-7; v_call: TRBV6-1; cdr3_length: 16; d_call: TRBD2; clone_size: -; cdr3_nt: TGTGCCAGCAGTGAAGTCATAGCGGGGAGCTCCTACGAGCAGTACTTC; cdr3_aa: CASSEVIAGSSYEQYF
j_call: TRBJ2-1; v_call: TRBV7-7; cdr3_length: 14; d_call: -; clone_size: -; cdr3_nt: TGTGCCAGCAGCCCGGGACGGGCCAACAATGAGCAGTTCTTC; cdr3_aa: CASSPGRANNEQFF
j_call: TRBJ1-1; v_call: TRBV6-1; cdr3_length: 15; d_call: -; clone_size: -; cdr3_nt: TGTGCCAGCAGTGAACTCCGTGTAATGAACACTGAAGCTTTCTTT; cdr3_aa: CASSELRVMNTEAFF
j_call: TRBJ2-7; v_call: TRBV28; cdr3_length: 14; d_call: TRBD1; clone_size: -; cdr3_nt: TGTGCCAGCAGTTTAGCCCAGGGGGACTACGAGCAGTACTTC; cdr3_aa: CASSLAQGDYEQYF
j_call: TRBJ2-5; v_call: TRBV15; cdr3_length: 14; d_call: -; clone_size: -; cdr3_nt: TGTGCCACCAGCAGAGATAGGTACCAAGAGACCCAGTACTTC; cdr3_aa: CATSRDRYQETQYF
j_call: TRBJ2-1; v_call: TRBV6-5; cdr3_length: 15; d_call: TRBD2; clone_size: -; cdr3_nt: TGTGCCAGCAGTTCCCAAGGACTAGCGAGGAATGAGCAGTTCTTC; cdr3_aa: CASSSQGLARNEQFF
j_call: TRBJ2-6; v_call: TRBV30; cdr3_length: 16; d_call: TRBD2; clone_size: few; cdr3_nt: TGTGCCTGGAGTGGGAGCGGGATCTCTGGGGCCAACGTCCTGACTTTC; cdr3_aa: CAWSGSGISGANVLTF
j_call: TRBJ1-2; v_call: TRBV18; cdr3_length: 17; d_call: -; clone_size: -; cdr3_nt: TGTGCCAGCTCCGGAACGGGTACCGAGCATAATTACTATGGCTACACCTTC; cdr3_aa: CASSGTGTEHNYYGYTF
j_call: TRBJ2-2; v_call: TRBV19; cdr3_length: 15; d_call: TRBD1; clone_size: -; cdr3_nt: TGTGCCAGTAGATCCGGGACAGGGAACACCGGGGAGCTGTTTTTT; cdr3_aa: CASRSGTGNTGELFF
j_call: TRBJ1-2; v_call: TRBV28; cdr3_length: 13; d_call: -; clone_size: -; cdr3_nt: TGTGCCAGCAGTTTGGTTCAGACGCGGGGCTACACCTTC; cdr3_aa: CASSLVQTRGYTF
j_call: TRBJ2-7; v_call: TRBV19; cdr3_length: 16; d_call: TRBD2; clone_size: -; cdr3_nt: TGTGCCAGTAGTATAAGGGGACTAGCGGCAGACTACGAGCAGTACTTC; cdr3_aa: CASSIRGLAADYEQYF
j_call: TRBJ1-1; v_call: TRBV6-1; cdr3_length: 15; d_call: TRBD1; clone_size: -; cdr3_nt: TGTGCCAGCAGAGATTACAGGGGAGAGAACACTGAAGCTTTCTTT; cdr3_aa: CASRDYRGENTEAFF
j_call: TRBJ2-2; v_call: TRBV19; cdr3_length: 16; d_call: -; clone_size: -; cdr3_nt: TGTGCCAGTAGTCCCCGTATAGTTATATTGCTCGGGGAGCTGTTTTTT; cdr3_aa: CASSPRIVILLGELFF
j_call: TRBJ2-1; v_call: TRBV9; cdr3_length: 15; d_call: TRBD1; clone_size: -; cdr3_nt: TGTGCCAGCAGCACTTCGACAGGGTGGGTAAATGAGCAGTTCTTC; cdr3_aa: CASSTSTGWVNEQFF
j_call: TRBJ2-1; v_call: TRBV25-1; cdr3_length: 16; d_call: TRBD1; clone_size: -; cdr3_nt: TGTGCCAGCAGTAAAAGACAGGGCGGCTCCTACAATGAGCAGTTCTTC; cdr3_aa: CASSKRQGGSYNEQFF
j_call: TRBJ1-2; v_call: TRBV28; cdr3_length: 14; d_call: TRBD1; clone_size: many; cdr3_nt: TGTGCCAGCAGGCGAGACAGGGGGCACTATGGCTACACCTTC; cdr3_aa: CASRRDRGHYGYTF
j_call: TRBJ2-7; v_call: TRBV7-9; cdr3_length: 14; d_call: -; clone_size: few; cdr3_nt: TGTGCCAGCAGTAGGGCCCAGAGCTCCTACGAGCAGTACTTC; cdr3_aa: CASSRAQSSYEQYF
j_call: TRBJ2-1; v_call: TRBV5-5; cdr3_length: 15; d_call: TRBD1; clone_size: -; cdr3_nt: TGTGCCAGCAGTCCTACGGGACAGGCGAACAATGAGCAGTTCTTC; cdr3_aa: CASSPTGQANNEQFF
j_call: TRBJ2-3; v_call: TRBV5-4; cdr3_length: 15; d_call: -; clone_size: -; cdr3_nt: TGTGCCAGCAGCCAGGACCGCGGGCCTACAGATACGCAGTATTTT; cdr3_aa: CASSQDRGPTDTQYF
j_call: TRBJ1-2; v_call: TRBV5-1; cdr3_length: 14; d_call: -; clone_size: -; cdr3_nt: TGCGCCAGCAGCTTGGCCGCTTCCAACTATGGCTACACCTTC; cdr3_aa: CASSLAASNYGYTF
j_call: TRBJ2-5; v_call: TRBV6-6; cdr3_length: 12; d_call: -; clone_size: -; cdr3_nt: TGTGCCAGCAGCTACCTACAAGAGACCCAGTACTTC; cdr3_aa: CASSYLQETQYF
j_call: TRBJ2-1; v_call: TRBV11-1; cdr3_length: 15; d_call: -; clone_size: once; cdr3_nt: TGTGCCAGCAGCTTAGCATGGGAGGTGGGAACTGAGCAGTTCTTC; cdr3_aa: CASSLAWEVGTEQFF
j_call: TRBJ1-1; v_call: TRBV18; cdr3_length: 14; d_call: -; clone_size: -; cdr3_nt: TGTGCCAGCTCACCACGGGACCAGAACACTGAAGCTTTCTTT; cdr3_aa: CASSPRDQNTEAFF
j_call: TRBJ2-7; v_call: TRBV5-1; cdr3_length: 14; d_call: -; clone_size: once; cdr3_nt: TGCGCCAGCAGCCTAACTAGTTTTCTCTACGAGCAGTACTTC; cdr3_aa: CASSLTSFLYEQYF
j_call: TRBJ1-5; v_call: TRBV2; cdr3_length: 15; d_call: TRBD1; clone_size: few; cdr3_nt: TGTGCCAGCAGTGCGGTTCGAGGGGGCGGACAGCCCCAGCATTTT; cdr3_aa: CASSAVRGGGQPQHF
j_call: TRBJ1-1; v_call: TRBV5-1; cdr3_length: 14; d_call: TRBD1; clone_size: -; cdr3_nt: TGCGCCAGCACACAGGACAGGGAGAGCGCTGAAGCTTTCTTT; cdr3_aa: CASTQDRESAEAFF
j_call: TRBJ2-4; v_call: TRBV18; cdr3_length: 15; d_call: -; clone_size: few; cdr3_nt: TGTGCCAGCTCACCACAAGGGCAGGGGAAAAACATTCAGTACTTC; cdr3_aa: CASSPQGQGKNIQYF
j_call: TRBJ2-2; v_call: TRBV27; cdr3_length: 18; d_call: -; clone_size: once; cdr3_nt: TGTGCCAGCAGCAAGGCTCCGAGCAGGTTCGCGAACACCGGGGAGCTGTTTTTT; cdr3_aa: CASSKAPSRFANTGELFF
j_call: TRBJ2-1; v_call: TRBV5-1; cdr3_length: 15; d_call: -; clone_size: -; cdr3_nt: TGCGCCAGCAGCTTGTCGAGCGGGCGATACAATGAGCAGTTCTTC; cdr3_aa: CASSLSSGRYNEQFF
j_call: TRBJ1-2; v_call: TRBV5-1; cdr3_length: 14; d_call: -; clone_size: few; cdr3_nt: TGCGCCAGCAGCGAGGGACACGAAGGCTATGGCTACACCTTC; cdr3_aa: CASSEGHEGYGYTF
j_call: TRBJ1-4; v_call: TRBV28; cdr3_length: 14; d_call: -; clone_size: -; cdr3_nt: TGTGCCAGCAGTTTAGGCGGAGTGAATGAAAAACTGTTTTTT; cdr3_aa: CASSLGGVNEKLFF
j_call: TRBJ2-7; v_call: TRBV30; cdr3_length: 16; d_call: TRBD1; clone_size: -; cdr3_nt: TGTGCCTGGAGCTGGTCACAGGGGCGAATTACCTACGAGCAGTACTTC; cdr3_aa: CAWSWSQGRITYEQYF
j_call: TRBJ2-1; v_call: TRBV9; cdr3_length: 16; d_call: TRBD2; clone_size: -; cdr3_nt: TGTGCCAGCAGCGTAGGAAGCGGGGACGTATACAATGAGCAGTTCTTC; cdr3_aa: CASSVGSGDVYNEQFF
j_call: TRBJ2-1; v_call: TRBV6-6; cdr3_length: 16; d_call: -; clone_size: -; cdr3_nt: TGTGCCAGCAGTCTTGATAGGGGACGGGGTGACGATGAGCAGTTCTTC; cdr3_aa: CASSLDRGRGDDEQFF
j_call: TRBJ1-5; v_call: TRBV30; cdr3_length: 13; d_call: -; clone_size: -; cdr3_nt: TGTGCCTGGAGTGTTCGGGGAGGTCAGCCCCAGCATTTT; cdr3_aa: CAWSVRGGQPQHF
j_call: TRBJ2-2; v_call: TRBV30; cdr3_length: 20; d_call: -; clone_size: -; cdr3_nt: TGTGCCTTAATCCCTTATTCGCGGGGTTTACGAAAATCGAACACCGGGGAGCTGTTTTTT; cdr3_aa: CALIPYSRGLRKSNTGELFF
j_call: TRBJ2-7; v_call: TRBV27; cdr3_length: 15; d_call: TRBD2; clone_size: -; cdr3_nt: TGTGCCAGCAGTTTATCATCCGGGAGGGCCCACGAGCAGTACTTC; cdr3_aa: CASSLSSGRAHEQYF
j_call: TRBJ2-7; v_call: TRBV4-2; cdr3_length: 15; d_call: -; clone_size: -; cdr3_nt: TGTGCCAGCAGCCAAGTGGGGGGTTTCTCCTACGAGCAGTACTTC; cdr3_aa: CASSQVGGFSYEQYF
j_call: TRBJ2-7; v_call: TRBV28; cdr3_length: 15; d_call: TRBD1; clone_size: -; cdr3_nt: TGTGCCAGCAGTATTCCCGGGACAGCCTCTTACGAGCAGTACTTC; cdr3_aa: CASSIPGTASYEQYF
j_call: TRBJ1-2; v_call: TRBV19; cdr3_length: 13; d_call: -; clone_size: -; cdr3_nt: TGTGCCACTTCCACCGGGACTCCCCATGGCTACGCCTTC; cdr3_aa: CATSTGTPHGYAF
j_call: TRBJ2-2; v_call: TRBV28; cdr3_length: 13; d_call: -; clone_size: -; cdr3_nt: TGTGCCAGCAGCTACAGGGAACCCGGGGAGCTGTTTTTT; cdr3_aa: CASSYREPGELFF
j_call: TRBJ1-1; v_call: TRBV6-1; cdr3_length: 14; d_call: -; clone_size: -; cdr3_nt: TGTGCCAGCACCCCTGGCCCGCCAGGGACTGAAGCTTTCTTT; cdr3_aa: CASTPGPPGTEAFF
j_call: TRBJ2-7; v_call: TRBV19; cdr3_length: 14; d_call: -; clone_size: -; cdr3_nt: TGTGCCAGTAAACGGTTTAGCACCAGCTACGAGCAGTACTTC; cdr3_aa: CASKRFSTSYEQYF
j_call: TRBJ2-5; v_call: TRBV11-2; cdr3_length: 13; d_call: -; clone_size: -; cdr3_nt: TGTGCCAGCAGCTTCCAGACTTGGGAGACCCAGTACTTC; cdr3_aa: CASSFQTWETQYF
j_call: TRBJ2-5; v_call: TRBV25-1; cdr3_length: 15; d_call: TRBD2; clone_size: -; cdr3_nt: TGTGCCAGCAGTGAACGCGGGAGGGCTCGGGAGACCCAGTACTTC; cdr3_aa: CASSERGRARETQYF
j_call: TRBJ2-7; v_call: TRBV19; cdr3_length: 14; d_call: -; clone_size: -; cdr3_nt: TGTGCCAGTAGTATAAACCGGAAGCCTTACGAGCAGTACTTC; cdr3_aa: CASSINRKPYEQYF
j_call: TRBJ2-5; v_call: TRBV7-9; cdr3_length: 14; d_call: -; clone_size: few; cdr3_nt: TGTGCCAGCAGCTTAGGAGGCCGCCGGGAGACCCAGTACTTC; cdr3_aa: CASSLGGRRETQYF
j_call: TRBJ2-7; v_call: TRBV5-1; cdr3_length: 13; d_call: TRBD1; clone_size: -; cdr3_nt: TGCGCCAGCAGCTTGGAGGGGGCTCACGAGCAGTACTTC; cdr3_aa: CASSLEGAHEQYF